This entry lists 27 T cell receptor beta chains sequenced from one sample in a study of response to subunit inactivated influenza vaccine. TCRdb itself ran the RT-PCR reads through MiXCR, one entry per CDR3 protein. This table holds more than 450,000 distinct CDR3 sequences, 7.5% to 8.5% found once. Source: PBMCs from blood, taken about 24 months after vaccination. Every receptor here comes from a man between 50 and 70 years old who received an inactivated influenza vaccine.

The CDR3 coding sequence is TGCAGTGCTAGTCCGGACCTTCTAGCGGGAGACACAGATACGCAGTATTTT. It is translated as CSASPDLLAGDTDTQYF. The V gene is TRBV20-1, the J gene TRBJ2-3; 10 bases map to TRBD2. The CDR3 extends over 17 amino acids. Germline V gives CDR1 DFQATT, CDR2 SNEGSKA (reference sequence). After removal of 3 bases from V and 2 bases from J, the junction contained 11 bases not matched to a gene.

The chain couples TRBV24-1 to TRBJ1-2; perhaps TRBD1 as D (6 bases). This CDR3 is 15 amino acids long. Germline lookup yields CDR1 KGHDR and CDR2 SFDVKD. Trimming stripped 5 bases from V and 3 bases from J, with 15 bases between. The CDR3 loop reads CATSASGGAYYGYTF. CDR3 DNA sequence: TGTGCCACCAGTGCCTCGGGGGGCGCTTACTATGGCTACACCTTC.

Points on this clonotype: Its ends do not fully match the called genes, so a read error is possible. The chain links TRBV7-2 to TRBJ2-1, with TRBD2 matching 7 bases. The CDR3 extends over 16 amino acids. CDR1 SGHTA and CDR2 FQGNSA come from the germline V gene. In DNA form, the CDR3 reads TGTTCCAGCAGCTTAGTTTACGGGACTAACTACAATGAGCAGTTCTTC. Amino acids: CSSSLVYGTNYNEQFF.

This clonotype was counted at least ten times. Mismatch with germline at one junction end may stem from a read error. The chain recombines TRBV7-9 with TRBJ2-5; 10 nucleotides match TRBD2. The length of the CDR3 is 13 residues. Germline V CDR1 and CDR2: SEHNR, FQNEAQ (reference sequence). In DNA, the CDR3 is TGTGCCAGCAGCCTAGCGGGGGTGGAGACCCAGTACTTC. Its protein product is CASSLAGVETQYF.

This chain uses TRBV7-8 with TRBJ1-2, with D possibly TRBD1 on 6 matching bases. Deletions cut 5 bases from V and 4 bases from J, with 17 bases between. CDR3 length: 15 residues. The germline CDR1 and CDR2 sequences are SGHVS and FQNEAQ. CDR3 sequence (DNA): TGTGCCAGCAGCCTAGACAGGATCGGTTCCTATGGCTACACCTTC. It yields the protein CASSLDRIGSYGYTF.

The chain links TRBV7-2 to TRBJ2-7, with a weak D call TRBD2 (6 bases). The CDR3 length is 13 residues. Germline V CDR1 and CDR2: SGHTA, FQGNSA. The germline V and J ends were trimmed by 5 bases and 6 bases, with 14 bases remaining between them. CDR3 in DNA: TGTGCCAGCAGCCCCGGGACTCAACTCGAGCAGTACTTC. Its translation is CASSPGTQLEQYF.

The genes are TRBV27 and TRBJ1-6, with D possibly being TRBD1 (5 bases). The germline V and J ends were trimmed by 8 bases and 0 bases, with 14 bases remaining between them. Per germline, CDR1 MNHEY and CDR2 SMNVEV (reference sequence). This CDR3 is built from 16 residues. CDR3 in amino acids: CASWAGPPSYNSPLHF. The CDR3 DNA is TGTGCCAGCTGGGCGGGGCCGCCCTCCTATAATTCACCCCTCCACTTT.

This chain connects TRBV5-5 to TRBJ1-4; TRBD1 is a possible D gene (6 bases). Trimming left V 0 bases short and J 5 bases short, with 11 bases between. The CDR3 spans 15 residues. CDR1 and CDR2 (germline): SGHKS, YYEKEE (reference sequence). DNA for the CDR3: TGTGCCAGCAGCTTGGGGGGGCGAGGGAATGAAAAACTGTTTTTT. Translated: CASSLGGRGNEKLFF.

The chain couples TRBV5-1 to TRBJ1-4, with a possible D match to TRBD1 (5 bases). The length of the CDR3 is 14 residues. From germline, CDR1 is SGHRS and CDR2 YFSETQ. Trimming took off 5 bases at V and 0 bases at J, with 8 bases between the two ends. CDR3 coding DNA: TGCGCCAGCAGAGGGGACCCAACTAATGAAAAACTGTTTTTT. This encodes CASRGDPTNEKLFF.

This clonotype was seen at least ten times. The chain has TRBV7-2 and TRBJ1-6, with TRBD1 identical over 7 bases. Germline V gene data show CDR1 as SGHTA and CDR2 as FQGNSA. V gave up 5 bases and J gave up 9 bases; unmatched junction bases: 7. The CDR3 length is 14 residues. The DNA for the CDR3 is TGTGCCAGCAGCCCTGACAGGGAAAGTTCACCCCTCCACTTT. Protein: CASSPDRESSPLHF. The whole variable domain, remainder taken from reference TRBV7-2 and TRBJ1-6, is GAGVSQSPSNKVTEKGKDVELRCDPISGHTALYWYRQSLGQGLEFLIYFQGNSAPDKSGLPSDRFSAERTGGSVSTLTIQRTQQEDSAVYLCASSPDRESSPLHFGNGTRLTVT.

This clonotype was observed a few times. The V gene is TRBV7-2, the J gene TRBJ1-2; no firm D call. V lost 1 base and J lost 2, with 5 bases in between. The CDR3 is made up of 13 amino acids. Looked up from germline, CDR1 is SGHTA and CDR2 is FQGNSA. The CDR3 loop reads CASSLEYNYGYTF. The CDR3 bases are TGTGCCAGCAGCTTAGAGTACAACTATGGCTACACCTTC.

This clonotype was seen ten or more times. CDR3 sequence: CASSVDYYEQYF. DNA for the CDR3: TGTGCCAGCAGCGTCGATTACTACGAGCAGTACTTC. This rearrangement joins TRBV3-1 to TRBJ2-7; unclear D gene. The CDR3 totals 12 residues. Trimming took off 5 bases at V and 3 bases at J, with 8 bases between the two ends. Germline V gene sequence: CDR1 LGHDT, CDR2 YNNKEL (reference sequence).

This clonotype was detected many times. This chain links TRBV6-1 with TRBJ2-4; no clear D. Germline V gene lookup returns CDR1 MNHNS and CDR2 SASEGT. Trimming left V 5 bases short and J 1 base short, with 9 bases between. The length of the CDR3 is 14 residues. For the CDR3, the DNA is TGTGCCAGCAGTCCCAATACGGCCAAAAACATTCAGTACTTC. Protein: CASSPNTAKNIQYF.

Ten or more counts support this clonotype. V gene TRBV29-1 combines with J gene TRBJ2-3, with 8 bases fitting TRBD2. V dropped 4 bases and J dropped 0; count of bases not matched to a gene: 3. The CDR3 contains 14 residues. CDR1 is SQVTM and CDR2 is ANQGSEA in the germline V gene. The CDR3 DNA is TGCAGCGTTGTCCCTAGCGGGAGCACAGATACGCAGTATTTT. Amino acids: CSVVPSGSTDTQYF.

There are many counts of this clonotype. This rearrangement joins TRBV4-2 to TRBJ2-7, with a weak D call TRBD1 (5 bases). The CDR3 is 13 amino acids. Germline V CDR1 and CDR2: LGHNA, YNFKEQ. V was shortened by 7 bases and J by 5 bases, with 15 bases between the two germline ends. CDR3 sequence: CASNRIREHEQYF. CDR3 DNA sequence: TGTGCCAGCAACCGAATCAGGGAACACGAGCAGTACTTC.

This clonotype was seen more than once but under ten times. The chain employs TRBV4-3 and TRBJ2-1; maybe TRBD1 (5 bases). V lost 4 bases to trimming and J lost 4 bases, with 8 bases between them. Germline lookup yields CDR1 LGHNA and CDR2 YSLEER. The CDR3 extends over 13 amino acids. CDR3 DNA sequence: TGCGCCAGCAGCCGGAGACAGTACAATGAGCAGTTCTTC. The encoded protein is CASSRRQYNEQFF.

This clonotype was picked up many times. The gene calls are TRBV20-1 and TRBJ2-2, with 8 bases fitting TRBD2. The junction had 10 bases not matched to a gene; V was cut back by 1 base and J by 3 bases. This CDR3 region has 17 residues. In germline, CDR1 is DFQATT, CDR2 SNEGSKA (reference sequence). CDR3 region: CSARGLAGSSYTGELFF. The CDR3 DNA sequence: TGCAGTGCTAGAGGTTTAGCGGGGAGTTCGTACACCGGGGAGCTGTTTTTT.

This clonotype was counted a few times. The chain carries TRBV3-1 and TRBJ2-1, with TRBD2 matching over 9 bases. The J segment lost 8 bases and the V segment lost 3 bases, leaving 5 bases of the junction unmatched. The CDR3 totals 14 residues. Germline V gene sequence: CDR1 LGHDT, CDR2 YNNKEL (reference sequence). The CDR3 DNA is TGTGCCAGCAGCCAGGGACTAGCTTTCCATGAGCAGTTCTTC. Translation gives CASSQGLAFHEQFF.

This clonotype has more than one count but fewer than ten. The chain couples TRBV6-2 or TRBV6-3 to TRBJ2-3; the D is unclear. Looked up from germline, CDR1 is MNHEY and CDR2 is SVGEGT. This CDR3 region has 11 residues. Trimming pared 7 bases from V and 2 bases from J, leaving 4 bases between. CDR3 sequence (DNA): TGTGCCAGCACACACACAGATACGCAGTATTTT. As protein: CASTHTDTQYF.

This clonotype was seen only a few times. The chain recombines TRBV20-1 with TRBJ2-7; D tentatively reads TRBD1 or TRBD2 (6 bases each). This CDR3 comprises 13 residues. V was cut by 3 bases and J by 2 bases, with 11 bases left in between. From germline, CDR1 is DFQATT and CDR2 SNEGSKA (reference sequence). CDR3 amino acids: CSASRGPPYEQYF. The DNA for the CDR3 is TGCAGTGCTAGTCGGGGGCCACCCTACGAGCAGTACTTC.

The chain carries TRBV4-2 and TRBJ2-3; D is uncertain. CDR3 length: 13 amino acids. V lost 3 bases, J lost 4 bases, and 8 bases lay in between. Looked up from germline, CDR1 is LGHNA and CDR2 is YNFKEQ. The CDR3 loop reads CASSHPTADTQYF. CDR3 sequence (DNA): TGTGCCAGCAGCCACCCCACGGCAGATACGCAGTATTTT.

This chain joins TRBV11-2 and TRBJ2-7; 14 bases are shared with TRBD2. This CDR3 region has 18 residues. The ends lost 5 bases at V and 0 bases at J; junction bases unmatched: 9. The V gene's germline CDR1 is SGHAT and CDR2 FQNNGV. This CDR3 is CASSPRTSGGSRSYEQYF. The CDR3 nucleotides read TGTGCCAGCAGCCCAAGGACTAGCGGGGGGTCCCGCTCCTACGAGCAGTACTTC.

The chain carries TRBV7-2 and TRBJ1-4; TRBD1 matches at 7 bases. Germline CDR1 and CDR2: SGHTA and FQGNSA. There are 15 residues in the CDR3. V shed 0 bases, J shed 7 bases, and the junction held 5 bases outside the gene matches. The CDR3 DNA follows: TGTGCCAGCAGCTTAGCAGCCAGGGGGAGTGAAAAACTGTTTTTT. Its translation: CASSLAARGSEKLFF.

This clonotype turned up a few times. The chain couples TRBV15 to TRBJ2-4, with D perhaps assigned TRBD1 or TRBD2 (5 bases each). Per germline, CDR1 LNHNV and CDR2 YYDKDF (reference sequence). The CDR3 totals 16 residues. The V end lost 0 bases, the J end lost 12 bases, and 21 bases lay between the germline ends. The chain's CDR3 is CATSRDLGPDKRSQYF. Here the CDR3 DNA reads TGTGCCACCAGCAGAGATTTGGGACCAGACAAGAGGTCTCAGTACTTC.

The chain recombines TRBV5-1 with TRBJ1-5; 8 bases are shared with TRBD1. The V segment lost 1 base and the J segment 7 bases; nucleotides outside the gene matches: 10. The CDR3 contains 16 residues. Germline lookup yields CDR1 SGHRS and CDR2 YFSETQ. The CDR3 loop is CASSLQPGQGEQPQHF. The CDR3 DNA reads as TGCGCCAGCAGCTTGCAACCCGGACAGGGAGAACAGCCCCAGCATTTT.

This clonotype was observed at least ten times. The chain has TRBV7-8 and TRBJ2-7, with 7 bases identical to TRBD1. V lost 6 bases to trimming and J lost 7 bases; unmatched junction nucleotides: 6. The CDR3 consists of 12 residues. Germline assignment: CDR1 SGHVS and CDR2 FQNEAQ. CDR3 sequence (DNA): TGTGCCAGCAGGTCCAGGGGGTTTGAGCAGTACTTC. Translation: CASRSRGFEQYF.

The V and J genes are TRBV4-1 and TRBJ2-7; D possibly corresponds to TRBD2 (5 bases). This CDR3 spans 14 amino acids. Germline-derived CDR1 and CDR2 are MGHRA and YSYEKL. The ends were cut back, 3 bases at V and 2 bases at J, with 11 bases in the middle. In DNA form, the CDR3 reads TGCGCCAGCAGCCATGGAGACTACGCCTACGAGCAGTACTTC. Protein product: CASSHGDYAYEQYF.